A single sample gave rise to the 9 T cell receptor beta chains below, sequenced in a study of cytomegalovirus exposure and HLA in healthy donors. Produced via immunoSEQ multiplex PCR; TCRdb's table is partial and in-frame only. The table includes roughly 65,000 clones, about 94% detected once. The source material was PBMCs. The receptors here all came from a man aged 18 to 29 in good health and CMV-seropositive.

The chain links TRBV5-1 to TRBJ2-5; D is uncertain. The CDR3 has 14 residues. The V and J ends lost 4 bases and 5 bases respectively, with 15 bases between them. Germline V gene sequence: CDR1 SGHRS, CDR2 YFSETQ. The CDR3 reads CASSRRSGGETQYF. The DNA for the CDR3 is TGCGCCAGCAGCCGCCGTTCGGGTGGGGAGACCCAGTACTTC. Full variable domain (missing parts from reference TRBV5-1 and TRBJ2-5): KAGVTQTPRYLIKTRGQQVTLSCSPISGHRSVSWYQQTPGQGLQFLFEYFSETQRNKGNFPGRFSGRQFSNSRSEMNVSTLELGDSALYLCASSRRSGGETQYFGPGTRLLVL.

The gene calls are TRBV19 and TRBJ2-3; 8 bases are a match to TRBD2. Per germline, CDR1 LNHDA and CDR2 SQIVND (reference sequence). V was clipped by 2 bases and J by 1 base; unmatched bases: 2. The CDR3 consists of 15 residues. The DNA of the CDR3 is TGTGCCAGTAGTATAACAGCGGGGGGCACAGATACGCAGTATTTT. Its protein is CASSITAGGTDTQYF.

V gene TRBV4-3 combines with J gene TRBJ2-7; TRBD1 is a possible D gene (7 bases). CDR3 length: 16 amino acids. Trimming shortened V by 0 bases and J by 6 bases, and 18 bases separated the two germline ends. CDR1 is LGHNA, CDR2 YSLEER, per germline. The CDR3 protein is CASSQDVSQGGGEQYF. The CDR3 coding sequence is TGCGCCAGCAGCCAAGATGTCAGTCAGGGGGGCGGCGAGCAGTACTTC.

The J gene is TRBJ2-3, the V gene TRBV19; TRBD1 aligns across 8 bases. CDR3 size: 13 residues. Per the germline V gene, CDR1 is LNHDA and CDR2 is SQIVND (reference sequence). V was pared by 6 bases and J by 1 base, with 0 bases of the junction left unmatched. CDR3 protein: CASRDRGTDTQYF. CDR3 coding DNA: TGTGCCAGTAGGGACAGGGGCACAGATACGCAGTATTTT.

The chain uses TRBV7-9 and TRBJ1-1, with 9 bases matching TRBD1. CDR1 SEHNR and CDR2 FQNEAQ come from the germline V gene (reference sequence). The CDR3 totals 15 residues. With 3 bases clipped from V and 1 base from J, the junction kept 3 bases outside the gene matches. The DNA of the CDR3 is TGTGCCAGCAGCTTTGAGGGACAGGGGAACACTGAAGCTTTCTTT. It translates to CASSFEGQGNTEAFF.

In this sample, this clone turned up a few times. The gene calls are TRBV7-9 and TRBJ2-7; D is undetermined. The CDR3 runs to 12 residues. Germline V lookup: CDR1 SEHNR, CDR2 FQNEAQ (reference sequence). The V end was cut by 4 bases, the J end by 2 bases, with 6 bases between. The CDR3 DNA follows: TGTGCCAGCAGCTCGTCCCCCTACGAGCAGTACTTC. Its translation is CASSSSPYEQYF.

This clone occurred once. The rearrangement links TRBV6-5 to TRBJ2-3, with a possible D match to TRBD2 (5 bases). Per the germline V gene, CDR1 is MNHEY and CDR2 is SVGAGI. Between the trimmed V and J ends, which lost 2 bases and 4 bases, there was a span of 7 bases. CDR3 length: 13 amino acids. As DNA, the CDR3 is TGTGCCAGCAGTTACGACGGGGCAGATACGCAGTATTTT. Translating gives CASSYDGADTQYF.

V gene TRBV19 combines with J gene TRBJ1-2, with D unclear. The germline V gene encodes CDR1 LNHDA and CDR2 SQIVND (reference sequence). V gave up 7 bases and J gave up 7 bases, with 16 bases separating them. There are 13 residues in the CDR3. For the CDR3, the DNA is TGTGCCAGTAAGGAACAGCCGGGAGGTGGCTACACCTTC. Translating gives CASKEQPGGGYTF.

The chain is built from TRBV30 and TRBJ2-5; no definite D call. Trimming shortened V by 3 bases and J by 2 bases, and 28 bases separated the two germline ends. Germline CDR1 reads GTSNPN; CDR2 reads SVGIG (reference sequence). CDR3 size: 19 residues. This chain's CDR3 is CAWSATHTENPQPQETQYF. The CDR3 DNA follows: TGTGCCTGGAGCGCTACCCACACAGAGAACCCCCAACCACAAGAGACCCAGTACTTC.